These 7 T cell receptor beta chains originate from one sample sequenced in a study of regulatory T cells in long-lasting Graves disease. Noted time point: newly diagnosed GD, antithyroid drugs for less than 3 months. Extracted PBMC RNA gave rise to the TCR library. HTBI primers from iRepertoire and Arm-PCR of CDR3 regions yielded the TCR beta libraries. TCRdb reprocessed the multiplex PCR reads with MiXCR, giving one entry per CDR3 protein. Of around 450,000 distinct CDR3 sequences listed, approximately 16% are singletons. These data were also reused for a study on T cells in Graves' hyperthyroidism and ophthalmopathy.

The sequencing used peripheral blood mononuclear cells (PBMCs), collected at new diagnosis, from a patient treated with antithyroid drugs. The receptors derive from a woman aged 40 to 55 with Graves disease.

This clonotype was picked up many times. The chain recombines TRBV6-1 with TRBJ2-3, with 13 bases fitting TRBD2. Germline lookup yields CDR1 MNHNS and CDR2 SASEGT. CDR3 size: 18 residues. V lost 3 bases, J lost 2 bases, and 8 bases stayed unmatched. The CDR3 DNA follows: TGTGCCAGCAGTGACCGTTGGGGACTAGCGGGGACCACAGATACGCAGTATTTT. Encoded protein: CASSDRWGLAGTTDTQYF.

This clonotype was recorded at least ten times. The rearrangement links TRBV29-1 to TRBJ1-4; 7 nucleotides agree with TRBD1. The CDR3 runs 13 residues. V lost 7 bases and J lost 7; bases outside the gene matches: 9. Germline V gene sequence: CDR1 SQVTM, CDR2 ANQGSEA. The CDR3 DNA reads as TGCAGCGCTAGGGATGACAGGGCTGAAAAACTGTTTTTT. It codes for CSARDDRAEKLFF.

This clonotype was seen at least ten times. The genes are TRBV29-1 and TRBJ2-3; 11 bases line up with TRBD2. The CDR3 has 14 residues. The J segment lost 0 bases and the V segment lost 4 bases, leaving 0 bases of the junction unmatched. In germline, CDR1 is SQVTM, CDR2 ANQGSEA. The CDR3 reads CSVGLAGSTDTQYF. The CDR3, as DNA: TGCAGCGTTGGACTAGCGGGGAGCACAGATACGCAGTATTTT.

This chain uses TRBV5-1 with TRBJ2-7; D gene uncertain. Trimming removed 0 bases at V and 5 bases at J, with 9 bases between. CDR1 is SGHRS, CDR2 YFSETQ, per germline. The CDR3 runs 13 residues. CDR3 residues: CASSLESADEQYF. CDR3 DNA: TGCGCCAGCAGCTTGGAGTCGGCAGACGAGCAGTACTTC.

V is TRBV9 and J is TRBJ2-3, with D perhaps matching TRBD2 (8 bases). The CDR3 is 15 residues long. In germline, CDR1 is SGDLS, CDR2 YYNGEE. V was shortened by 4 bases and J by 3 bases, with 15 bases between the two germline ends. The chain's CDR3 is CASSSGGGETDTQYF. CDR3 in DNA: TGTGCCAGCAGCTCGGGAGGGGGCGAAACAGATACGCAGTATTTT.

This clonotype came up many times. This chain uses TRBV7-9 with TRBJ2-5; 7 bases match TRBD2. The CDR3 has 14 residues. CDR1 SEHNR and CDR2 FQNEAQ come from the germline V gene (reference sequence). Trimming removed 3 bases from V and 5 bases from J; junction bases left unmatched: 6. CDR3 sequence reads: CASSLWEGRETQYF. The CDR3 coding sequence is TGTGCCAGCAGCTTGTGGGAGGGTCGGGAGACCCAGTACTTC. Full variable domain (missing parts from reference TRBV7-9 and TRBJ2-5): DTGVSQNPRHKITKRGQNVTFRCDPISEHNRLYWYRQTLGQGPEFLTYFQNEAQLEKSRLLSDRFSAERPKGSFSTLEIQRTEQGDSAMYLCASSLWEGRETQYFGPGTRLLVL.

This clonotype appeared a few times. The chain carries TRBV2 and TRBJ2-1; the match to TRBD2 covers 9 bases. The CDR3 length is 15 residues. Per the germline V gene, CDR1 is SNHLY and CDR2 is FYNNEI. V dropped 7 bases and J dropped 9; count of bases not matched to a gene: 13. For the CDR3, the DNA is TGTGCCAGCACCTATACGGTTAGCGGGAGTGGTGAGCAGTTCTTC. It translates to CASTYTVSGSGEQFF.